One and the same sample provided the 29 T cell receptor beta chains below, sequenced in a study of T cells in localized non-small cell lung cancer. This table comes from immunoSEQ multiplex PCR, and its TCRdb copy is limited to in-frame clones, with some not included. This table has around 92,000 clones, under 95% appearing once. The material was PBMCs, obtained before any cancer treatment. The source is a woman between 35 and 70 years old with stage II squamous cell lung carcinoma.

The chain combines TRBV5-1 with TRBJ1-1; D gene unclear. The CDR3 loop spans 14 amino acids. Germline CDR1 and CDR2: SGHRS and YFSETQ. Trimming left V 0 bases short and J 0 bases short, with 6 bases between. Here the CDR3 reads CASSLVGMNTEAFF. CDR3 in DNA: TGCGCCAGCAGCTTGGTAGGTATGAACACTGAAGCTTTCTTT.

The gene calls are TRBV5-4 and TRBJ1-2; TRBD1 aligns across 9 bases. CDR3 length equals 15 residues. The V gene's germline CDR1 is SGHNT and CDR2 YYREEE (reference sequence). Trimming took 4 bases from V and 0 from J; bases not matched to a gene: 4. The chain's CDR3 is CASSRGTGTNYGYTF. The CDR3 DNA is TGTGCCAGCAGCCGGGGGACAGGGACTAACTATGGCTACACCTTC.

The gene calls are TRBV5-4 and TRBJ1-2; possibly TRBD1 for D (6 bases). CDR1 is SGHNT and CDR2 is YYREEE in the germline V gene (reference sequence). Trimming shortened V by 0 bases and J by 4 bases, and 10 bases separated the two germline ends. This CDR3 is 14 amino acids long. This chain's CDR3 is CASSLGQAVYGYTF. CDR3 DNA sequence: TGTGCCAGCAGCTTGGGACAGGCGGTCTATGGCTACACCTTC.

J is TRBJ1-2 and V is TRBV28; D uncertain. Germline CDR1 and CDR2: MDHEN and SYDVKM. The V gene lost 6 bases and the J gene lost 7 bases, with 9 bases spanning the gap. The CDR3 consists of 11 residues. The CDR3 reads CASRTYGGYTF. CDR3 DNA: TGTGCCAGCAGGACCTACGGTGGCTACACCTTC.

This chain uses TRBV6-1 with TRBJ1-1; D unclear. The CDR3 totals 14 residues. V was shortened by 2 bases and J by 5 bases, with 12 bases between the two germline ends. Germline CDR1 MNHNS, CDR2 SASEGT. CDR3 in DNA: TGTGCCAGCAGTGAAATCTGGGCAAGGACTGAAGCTTTCTTT. It codes for CASSEIWARTEAFF.

The chain employs TRBV27 and TRBJ2-7; 8 nucleotides match TRBD1. The CDR3 is 16 residues long. V dropped 4 bases and J dropped 2; count of bases not matched to a gene: 10. Per the germline V gene, CDR1 is MNHEY and CDR2 is SMNVEV (reference sequence). This CDR3 is CASSYQGAPRAYEQYF. CDR3 sequence (DNA): TGTGCCAGCAGTTATCAGGGGGCCCCAAGGGCCTACGAGCAGTACTTC.

This chain connects TRBV5-4 to TRBJ1-2; D ambiguous. Germline V CDR1 and CDR2: SGHNT, YYREEE (reference sequence). V was shortened by 2 bases and J by 5 bases, with 13 bases between the two germline ends. The CDR3 covers 14 residues. The CDR3 here is CASSFPGRPYGYTF. DNA of the CDR3: TGTGCCAGCAGCTTCCCCGGGAGACCGTATGGCTACACCTTC.

This chain joins TRBV2 and TRBJ1-5; D possibly corresponds to TRBD1 (5 bases). Germline lookup yields CDR1 SNHLY and CDR2 FYNNEI. V was clipped by 4 bases and J by 2 bases, with 9 bases between them. The CDR3 is 14 amino acids. As DNA, the CDR3 is TGTGCCAGCAGTGCGGGGGGGGGCAATCAGCCCCAGCATTTT. Translation: CASSAGGGNQPQHF.

CDR3 region: CASSPGQGKVYEQYF. The CDR3, as DNA: TGTGCCAGCAGCCCCGGCCAGGGGAAGGTCTACGAGCAGTACTTC. The chain is built from TRBV6-6 and TRBJ2-7, with D possibly matching TRBD1 (6 bases). The length of the CDR3 is 15 residues. Germline lookup yields CDR1 MNHNY and CDR2 SVGAGI (reference sequence). The germline V and J ends were trimmed by 6 bases and 3 bases, with 18 bases remaining between them.

The table lists this clone with a count of one. This chain uses TRBV7-9 with TRBJ1-1; unclear D gene. The germline gives CDR1 SEHNR, CDR2 FQNEAQ (reference sequence). The CDR3 totals 12 residues. The germline V and J ends were trimmed by 4 bases and 8 bases, with 11 bases remaining between them. The CDR3 loop is CASSSSTPEAFF. DNA of the CDR3: TGTGCCAGCAGCTCGTCGACACCCGAAGCTTTCTTT.

The chain uses TRBV19 and TRBJ2-1; the D is unclear. Germline V gene sequence: CDR1 LNHDA, CDR2 SQIVND (reference sequence). The CDR3 has 12 amino acids. V lost 7 bases to trimming and J lost 5 bases, with 9 bases between them. CDR3 coding DNA: TGTGCCAGTAACGGAAATGACAATGAGCAGTTCTTC. Protein: CASNGNDNEQFF.

The count of this clone is one. This chain joins TRBV6-1 and TRBJ1-3; D gene ambiguous. CDR3 size: 15 residues. The V end was cut by 0 bases, the J end by 4 bases, with 10 bases between. Per the germline V gene, CDR1 is MNHNS and CDR2 is SASEGT. CDR3 nucleotides: TGTGCCAGCAGTGAAGCCCAAGGGCTGGGAAACACCATATATTTT. It encodes CASSEAQGLGNTIYF.

The genes are TRBV28 and TRBJ2-1; possibly TRBD1 for D (5 bases). The germline V gene encodes CDR1 MDHEN and CDR2 SYDVKM. This CDR3 has 12 amino acids. Trimming shortened V by 6 bases and J by 7 bases, and 10 bases separated the two germline ends. CDR3 region: CASRGVGNEQFF. The CDR3 nucleotides are TGTGCCAGCAGAGGGGTCGGGAATGAGCAGTTCTTC.

This chain connects TRBV7-9 to TRBJ1-2, with 10 bases matching TRBD1. V was clipped by 5 bases and J by 5 bases; unmatched bases: 8. The CDR3 has 15 amino acids. Germline CDR1 reads SEHNR; CDR2 reads FQNEAQ (reference sequence). The chain's CDR3 is CASSARQGAKYGYTF. The CDR3 region has the DNA TGTGCCAGCAGCGCACGACAGGGGGCAAAATATGGCTACACCTTC.

This chain joins TRBV27 and TRBJ2-1; 8 bases fit TRBD1. The J segment lost 4 bases and the V segment lost 4 bases, leaving 9 bases of the junction unmatched. The CDR3 contains 16 residues. CDR1 and CDR2 from the germline V gene are MNHEY and SMNVEV (reference sequence). CDR3 DNA: TGTGCCAGCAGTTCATTAACAGGGGGAAGATACAATGAGCAGTTCTTC. Protein sequence: CASSSLTGGRYNEQFF.

V usage is TRBV5-4 and J usage is TRBJ2-5; no reliable D call. This CDR3 contains 12 residues. The V and J ends lost 4 bases and 5 bases respectively, with 9 bases between them. In germline, CDR1 is SGHNT, CDR2 YYREEE (reference sequence). CDR3 region: CASSLPRETQYF. The CDR3 nucleotides are TGTGCCAGCAGCCTACCCCGGGAGACCCAGTACTTC.

The rearrangement joins TRBV6-1 to TRBJ2-7, with 13 bases lining up with TRBD2. This CDR3 region has 16 residues. Trimming cost V 2 bases and J 6 bases; bases outside gene matches: 7. Germline V gives CDR1 MNHNS, CDR2 SASEGT. The CDR3 is CASSEPRLAGGGEQYF. The CDR3 region has the DNA TGTGCCAGCAGTGAACCCCGACTAGCGGGAGGAGGCGAGCAGTACTTC.

CDR3 bases: TGTGCCAGTAGTATAGGACAGGGCAACTATGGCTACACCTTC. Amino acids: CASSIGQGNYGYTF. The chain uses TRBV19 and TRBJ1-2, with 7 bases aligning to TRBD1. After removal of 1 base from V and 2 bases from J, the junction contained 1 base not matched to a gene. CDR3 length equals 14 residues. Looked up from germline, CDR1 is LNHDA and CDR2 is SQIVND (reference sequence).

V is TRBV18 and J is TRBJ2-1; no reliable D call. Germline V CDR1 and CDR2: KGHSH, LQKENI. Trimming stripped 6 bases from V and 3 bases from J, with 6 bases between. The CDR3 runs to 12 residues. This CDR3 is CASSPGYNEQFF. Written as DNA, the CDR3 is TGTGCCAGCTCCCCAGGCTACAATGAGCAGTTCTTC.

This clone appeared once. This chain joins TRBV11-3 and TRBJ2-3, with D maybe TRBD1 (5 bases). This CDR3 region has 15 residues. CDR1 SGHNT and CDR2 YENEEA come from the germline V gene. V was trimmed by 4 bases and J by 2 bases, leaving 13 bases between them. DNA for the CDR3: TGTGCCAGCAGCTCAGGTTTGGGGCTCACAGATACGCAGTATTTT. Translation gives CASSSGLGLTDTQYF.

The gene calls are TRBV9 and TRBJ1-5; possible D gene TRBD1, 5 bases. Germline V gene sequence: CDR1 SGDLS, CDR2 YYNGEE. Trimming stripped 5 bases from V and 3 bases from J, with 12 bases between. The CDR3 consists of 14 residues. CDR3 sequence reads: CASSEGMYNQPQHF. In DNA form, the CDR3 reads TGTGCCAGCAGTGAGGGGATGTACAATCAGCCCCAGCATTTT.

V gene TRBV30 combines with J gene TRBJ2-4; D may be TRBD2 (5 bases). Germline V CDR1 and CDR2: GTSNPN, SVGIG (reference sequence). Trimming cost V 3 bases and J 8 bases, with 20 bases left between them. This CDR3 spans 15 amino acids. In DNA form, the CDR3 reads TGTGCCTGGAGCGTCAGTAGAGCTGGGCGGGACATTCAGTACTTC. Protein: CAWSVSRAGRDIQYF.

V usage is TRBV7-9 and J usage is TRBJ2-1; weak D call: TRBD2 (5 bases). Per germline, CDR1 SEHNR and CDR2 FQNEAQ (reference sequence). The CDR3 spans 16 residues. Trimming cost V 2 bases and J 0 bases, with 11 bases left between them. In nucleotides, the CDR3 is TGTGCCAGCAGCTTACCTAGCAGGAGCTCCTACAATGAGCAGTTCTTC. This gives the protein CASSLPSRSSYNEQFF.

In this sample, this clone turned up once. The chain couples TRBV5-1 to TRBJ2-3; maybe TRBD1 (6 bases). Trimming shortened V by 1 base and J by 0 bases, and 9 bases separated the two germline ends. This CDR3 is built from 15 residues. From germline, CDR1 is SGHRS and CDR2 YFSETQ. The CDR3 DNA follows: TGCGCCAGCAGCTTGACAGGGCCTAGCACAGATACGCAGTATTTT. Translated: CASSLTGPSTDTQYF.

This chain uses TRBV5-4 with TRBJ2-6; D is perhaps TRBD1 or TRBD2 (5 bases each). The V gene's germline CDR1 is SGHNT and CDR2 YYREEE (reference sequence). The CDR3 is 15 amino acids. V lost 0 bases to trimming and J lost 7 bases, with 11 bases between them. CDR3 loop: CASSLGGAEANVLTF. The CDR3 nucleotides are TGTGCCAGCAGCTTGGGAGGGGCGGAAGCCAACGTCCTGACTTTC.

CDR3 coding DNA: TGTGCCAGCACGGGTATCGGGGGCAGGCGACCTCATAATTCACCCCTCCACTTT. This gives the protein CASTGIGGRRPHNSPLHF. This chain joins TRBV11-2 and TRBJ1-6, with D possibly being TRBD1 (6 bases). In germline, CDR1 is SGHAT, CDR2 FQNNGV. The CDR3 runs 18 residues. V shed 7 bases and J shed 5 bases, with 24 bases lying between them.

The CDR3 loop reads CASGTVHKSYGYTF. The CDR3 nucleotides read TGTGCCAGCGGGACAGTACATAAGAGCTATGGCTACACCTTC. The chain has TRBV9 and TRBJ1-2; TRBD1 agrees at 7 bases. The CDR3 length is 14 residues. Unmatched junction bases numbered 10, after V lost 7 bases and J lost 4 bases. Germline CDR1 is SGDLS and CDR2 is YYNGEE.

The chain has TRBV6-1 and TRBJ1-4; a weak D match, TRBD1 (5 bases). CDR1 MNHNS and CDR2 SASEGT come from the germline V gene. The CDR3 is 15 residues long. V shed 3 bases and J shed 4 bases, with 12 bases lying between them. The CDR3 loop reads CASSDGAAYNEKLFF. CDR3 DNA sequence: TGTGCCAGCAGTGATGGGGCGGCCTATAATGAAAAACTGTTTTTT.

V usage is TRBV2 and J usage is TRBJ2-2, with D perhaps matching TRBD1 (5 bases). With 4 bases removed from V and 4 bases from J, the gap between germline ends came to 10 bases. In germline, CDR1 is SNHLY, CDR2 FYNNEI. The CDR3 is 14 residues long. The CDR3 is CASSGRAGTGELFF. In nucleotides, the CDR3 is TGTGCCAGCAGTGGCAGGGCCGGCACCGGGGAGCTGTTTTTT.